These T cell receptor beta chains were read from a single sample in a study of Ad26.COV2.S vaccination and SARS-CoV-2 variants. Sequenced by immunoSEQ multiplex PCR; TCRdb stores in-frame clones only, minus some. This table has roughly 380,000 clones, roughly 90% appearing once. The source was peripheral blood, collected in a trial of Ad26.COV2.S vaccine versus placebo. The receptors derive from a person between 18 and 65 years old who received the Ad26.COV2.S COVID-19 vaccine or a placebo. Both conserved end residues are part of each CDR3. Each record gives: D gene, clone size, V gene, J gene, CDR3 protein, CDR3 DNA. The D gene is left open where the match is weak. The size of a clone is reported for some rows only, either as once, few or many, or as a class for expanded clones.

TRBD2	NA	TRBV7-9	TRBJ2-4	CASTPGLAGGPILAKNIQYF	TGTGCCAGCACCCCCGGGTTAGCGGGGGGGCCTATCCTAGCCAAAAACATTCAGTACTTC
NA	NA	TRBV10-3	TRBJ1-4	CAISSTGKGEKLFF	TGTGCCATCAGTAGCACAGGGAAGGGTGAAAAACTGTTTTTT
NA	NA	TRBV3-1/TRBV3-2	TRBJ1-5	CASSLRESNQPQHF	TGTGCCAGCAGCCTCAGGGAGAGCAATCAGCCCCAGCATTTT
NA	NA	TRBV7-2	TRBJ2-7	CASSAQGFRQYF	TGTGCCAGCAGCGCTCAGGGATTTCGGCAGTACTTC
NA	NA	TRBV28	TRBJ1-2	CASSLYGRGYTF	TGTGCCAGCAGCCTTTATGGGCGTGGCTACACCTTC
TRBD1	NA	TRBV5-8	TRBJ2-7	CASSLGPGQGDYEQYF	TGTGCCAGCAGCTTGGGCCCGGGACAGGGGGACTACGAGCAGTACTTC
TRBD1	NA	TRBV7-2	TRBJ1-1	CASSPTGTGTEAFF	TGTGCCAGCAGCCCCACCGGGACAGGGACTGAAGCTTTCTTT
TRBD2	once	TRBV4-3	TRBJ2-1	CASSQAPLAGGYNEQFF	TGCGCCAGCAGCCAGGCGCCTCTAGCGGGGGGATACAATGAGCAGTTCTTC
NA	NA	TRBV6-5	TRBJ2-7	CASMGASTFYEQYF	TGTGCCAGCATGGGGGCTAGTACGTTCTACGAGCAGTACTTC
NA	NA	TRBV28	TRBJ2-1	CASTSWQEGSYNEQFF	TGTGCCAGCACAAGTTGGCAGGAGGGATCCTACAATGAGCAGTTCTTC
NA	once	TRBV19	TRBJ1-6	CASSKPDTRFNSPLHF	TGTGCCAGTAGTAAACCGGACACCCGATTTAATTCACCCCTCCACTTT
NA	NA	TRBV15	TRBJ2-1	CATSRDYNSYNEQFF	TGTGCCACCAGCAGAGACTATAACTCCTACAATGAGCAGTTCTTC
NA	NA	TRBV2	TRBJ2-7	CASSAGTPYEQYF	TGTGCCAGCAGTGCCGGGACTCCCTACGAGCAGTACTTC
NA	NA	TRBV20-1	TRBJ1-5	CSASRQNQPQHF	TGCAGTGCTAGTCGACAGAATCAGCCCCAGCATTTT
NA	NA	TRBV5-4	TRBJ1-1	CASSPTLNLNTEAFF	TGTGCCAGCAGCCCCACCCTTAACTTGAACACTGAAGCTTTCTTT